What follows are 20 T cell receptor beta chains derived from one specimen sequenced in a study of spatial heterogeneity in lung cancer. Time point of the sample: sample taken at primary tumor resection. Unsorted whole RNA samples from tumor, nontumor lung or frozen PBMC were sequenced. TCRdb redid the calling of the 5' RACE reads with MiXCR, one entry per CDR3 protein. This sample has under 100,000 distinct CDR3 sequences, with roughly 8.7% found just once. Sequencing was performed on PBMCs, taken at surgery. These receptor sequences come from a male donor with early-stage non-small cell lung cancer.

The genes are TRBV7-3 and TRBJ2-3; 13 positions agree with TRBD2. Trimming cost V 2 bases and J 1 base; bases outside gene matches: 0. Germline lookup yields CDR1 SGHTA and CDR2 FQGTGA. The CDR3 consists of 16 residues. CDR3 in DNA: TGTGCCAGCAGCTTAGGACTAGCGGGAGGCACAGATACGCAGTATTTT. It codes for CASSLGLAGGTDTQYF.

This clonotype was detected ten times or more. Germline is not matched at one junction end, which may reflect a read error. V gene TRBV3-1 combines with J gene TRBJ2-4; no firm D call. The CDR3 length is 12 residues. CDR1 and CDR2 (germline): LGHDT, YNNKEL (reference sequence). The CDR3 coding sequence is TGTGCCAGCAGCCAAGATGGACGGCCGGTCTGCTTC. It codes for CASSQDGRPVCF.

The gene calls are TRBV9 and TRBJ2-7; weak D call: TRBD1 (9 bases). The CDR3 totals 16 residues. The V gene's germline CDR1 is SGDLS and CDR2 YYNGEE. V was pared by 0 bases and J by 5 bases, with 18 bases between. CDR3 in DNA: TGTGCCAGCAGCGTAGGCGGGAGGACAGGGGTCCACGAGCAGTACTTC. The encoded protein is CASSVGGRTGVHEQYF.

This clonotype was seen just once. V gene TRBV6-2 or TRBV6-3 combines with J gene TRBJ2-7; D perhaps matches TRBD2 (6 bases). The CDR3 has 11 amino acids. Trimming stripped 8 bases from V and 9 bases from J, with 14 bases between. Germline V gene sequence: CDR1 MNHEY, CDR2 SVGEGT. CDR3 coding DNA: TGTGCCAGCGGGACTCGAGGGAGGCAGTACTTC. Its translation: CASGTRGRQYF.

This clonotype has more than one count but fewer than ten. The CDR3 protein is CSAGTRLGLAGQETQYF. CDR3 coding DNA: TGCAGTGCTGGGACTCGACTAGGACTAGCGGGACAAGAGACCCAGTACTTC. The chain recombines TRBV20-1 with TRBJ2-5, with 12 nucleotides matching TRBD2. With 5 bases clipped from V and 2 bases from J, the junction kept 12 bases outside the gene matches. Per germline, CDR1 DFQATT and CDR2 SNEGSKA (reference sequence). The CDR3 length is 17 residues.

The V call is TRBV2, the J call TRBJ2-7; unclear D gene. The germline V and J ends were trimmed by 3 bases and 6 bases, with 12 bases remaining between them. The CDR3 has 13 residues. Germline V gene data show CDR1 as SNHLY and CDR2 as FYNNEI. CDR3 sequence: CASSEAVVREQYF. CDR3 bases: TGTGCCAGCAGTGAGGCGGTCGTGCGCGAGCAGTACTTC. The full variable domain, rest sourced from reference TRBV2 and TRBJ2-7, is EPEVTQTPSHQVTQMGQEVILRCVPISNHLYFYWYRQILGQKVEFLVSFYNNEISEKSEIFDDQFSVERPDGSNFTLKIRSTKLEDSAMYFCASSEAVVREQYFGPGTRLTVT.

This clonotype showed up many times. The V call is TRBV3-1, the J call TRBJ1-1; no firm D call. The CDR3 runs 14 residues. From germline, CDR1 is LGHDT and CDR2 YNNKEL (reference sequence). V shed 1 base and J shed 0 bases, with 6 bases lying between them. The CDR3 sequence: CASSQVGLNTEAFF. The CDR3 DNA is TGTGCCAGCAGCCAAGTCGGTTTGAACACTGAAGCTTTCTTT.

This clonotype has only a few counts. The chain is built from TRBV7-9 and TRBJ2-5; 7 bases are a match to TRBD1. V dropped 5 bases and J dropped 5; count of bases not matched to a gene: 8. Germline V CDR1 and CDR2: SEHNR, FQNEAQ (reference sequence). This CDR3 is built from 14 residues. The CDR3 DNA reads TGTGCCAGCAGCCCTGGGTACAGGGGTGAGACCCAGTACTTC. Its protein is CASSPGYRGETQYF.

The chain employs TRBV9 and TRBJ2-7; 8 nucleotides match TRBD2. CDR3 size: 13 residues. Trimming cost V 0 bases and J 8 bases; bases outside gene matches: 4. The germline V gene has CDR1 SGDLS and CDR2 YYNGEE. The CDR3 region has the DNA TGTGCCAGCAGCGTAGACGGCGGGGGGAAGCAGTACTTC. As protein: CASSVDGGGKQYF. The full variable domain, its missing parts supplied by reference TRBV9 and TRBJ2-7, is DSGVTQTPKHLITATGQRVTLRCSPRSGDLSVYWYQQSLDQGLQFLIQYYNGEERAKGNILERFSAQQFPDLHSELNLSSLELGDSALYFCASSVDGGGKQYFGPGTRLTVT.

The J gene is TRBJ2-1, the V gene TRBV7-2, with a possible D match to TRBD1 (6 bases). Germline CDR1 is SGHTA and CDR2 is FQGNSA. CDR3 length equals 15 residues. The V and J ends lost 2 bases and 9 bases respectively, with 17 bases between them. As DNA, the CDR3 is TGTGCCAGCAGCTTAAGTCTCCCTGGGGGCGGTGAGCAGTTCTTC. Protein sequence: CASSLSLPGGGEQFF.

A note on this clonotype: This may arise from a read error, as a much more abundant clone is one base away. The chain has TRBV2 and TRBJ2-3; D not certain. This CDR3 has 12 amino acids. Germline CDR1 is SNHLY and CDR2 is FYNNEI. The CDR3 loop is CSPQSVTDTQYF. The CDR3 DNA reads as TGCTCCCCACAGAGCGTTACAGATACGCAGTATTTT.

In this sample, this clonotype turned up many times. The chain recombines TRBV9 with TRBJ2-2; no firm D call. CDR1 and CDR2 from the germline V gene are SGDLS and YYNGEE. V shed 0 bases and J shed 5 bases, with 5 bases lying between them. The CDR3 has 13 residues. Here the CDR3 DNA reads TGTGCCAGCAGCGTAGACGGTACCGGGGAGCTGTTTTTT. Encoded protein: CASSVDGTGELFF.

The chain joins TRBV20-1 to TRBJ2-1; D possibly corresponds to TRBD2 (5 bases). V lost 4 bases and J lost 0, with 7 bases in between. CDR1 and CDR2 from the germline V gene are DFQATT and SNEGSKA (reference sequence). The CDR3 extends over 13 amino acids. The CDR3 spells CSATSSSYNEQFF. The CDR3, as DNA: TGCAGTGCTACTAGCAGCTCCTACAATGAGCAGTTCTTC.

The table lists this clonotype with many counts. The CDR3, as DNA: TGTGCCAGCAGCCAAGATACTAGCAATCAGCCCCAGCATTTT. It codes for CASSQDTSNQPQHF. The genes are TRBV3-1 and TRBJ1-5; D is ambiguous. This CDR3 is 14 amino acids long. The germline V and J ends were trimmed by 0 bases and 0 bases, with 3 bases remaining between them. Germline CDR1 and CDR2: LGHDT and YNNKEL (reference sequence).

This clonotype has just a few counts. The chain uses TRBV28 and TRBJ1-6; D may be TRBD1 (6 bases). This CDR3 is built from 15 residues. Germline V CDR1 and CDR2: MDHEN, SYDVKM. The germline V and J ends were trimmed by 6 bases and 4 bases, with 13 bases remaining between them. The DNA of the CDR3 is TGTGCCAGCAGACCGACAGGTGCTTATAATTCACCCCTCCACTTT. Translation: CASRPTGAYNSPLHF.

This clonotype was detected a few times. The chain is built from TRBV6-4 and TRBJ1-2; D is undetermined. V dropped 6 bases and J dropped 2 bases, with 10 bases sitting between them. Germline CDR1 is MRHNA and CDR2 is SNTAGT. This CDR3 is built from 13 residues. This CDR3 reads CASSPGLNYGYTF. The CDR3 DNA reads as TGTGCCAGCAGCCCCGGACTGAACTATGGCTACACCTTC.

This clonotype was found a few times. The CDR3 loop reads CATLSTTLGDEQYF. As DNA, the CDR3 is TGTGCCACGCTAAGTACTACCTTAGGGGACGAGCAGTACTTC. The chain joins TRBV28 to TRBJ2-7; weak D call: TRBD1 (5 bases). V shed 10 bases and J shed 5 bases, with 21 bases lying between them. The CDR3 runs to 14 residues. Germline V gene sequence: CDR1 MDHEN, CDR2 SYDVKM.

This rearrangement joins TRBV28 to TRBJ2-5, with 10 positions matching TRBD1. The V gene's germline CDR1 is MDHEN and CDR2 SYDVKM. The CDR3 contains 16 residues. Germline trimming cut 5 bases from V and 1 base from J; bases unmatched to any gene: 7. The CDR3 DNA sequence: TGTGCCAGCAGTCCCCGACAGGGGGCTGGCCAAGAGACCCAGTACTTC. This gives the protein CASSPRQGAGQETQYF.

The CDR3: CASSFTSGRKTDTQYF. The CDR3 DNA reads as TGCGCCAGCAGCTTCACTAGCGGGAGAAAAACAGATACGCAGTATTTT. V is TRBV5-1 and J is TRBJ2-3; TRBD2 aligns across 11 bases. Trimming removed 2 bases from V and 3 bases from J; junction bases left unmatched: 5. The CDR3 has 16 amino acids. Germline CDR1 reads SGHRS; CDR2 reads YFSETQ.

At least ten counts were recorded for this clonotype. The chain joins TRBV28 to TRBJ2-3, with D unresolved. Germline V gene sequence: CDR1 MDHEN, CDR2 SYDVKM. The CDR3 length is 15 residues. Trimming left V 5 bases short and J 5 bases short, with 17 bases between. CDR3 sequence reads: CASSPPLGAGDTQYF. The CDR3 DNA follows: TGTGCCAGCAGTCCCCCCCTGGGTGCCGGAGATACGCAGTATTTT. Combining the CDR3 with reference TRBV28 and TRBJ2-3 gives the whole variable domain DVKVTQSSRYLVKRTGEKVFLECVQDMDHENMFWYRQDPGLGLRLIYFSYDVKMKEKGDIPEGYSVSREKKERFSLILESASTNQTSMYLCASSPPLGAGDTQYFGPGTRLTVL.